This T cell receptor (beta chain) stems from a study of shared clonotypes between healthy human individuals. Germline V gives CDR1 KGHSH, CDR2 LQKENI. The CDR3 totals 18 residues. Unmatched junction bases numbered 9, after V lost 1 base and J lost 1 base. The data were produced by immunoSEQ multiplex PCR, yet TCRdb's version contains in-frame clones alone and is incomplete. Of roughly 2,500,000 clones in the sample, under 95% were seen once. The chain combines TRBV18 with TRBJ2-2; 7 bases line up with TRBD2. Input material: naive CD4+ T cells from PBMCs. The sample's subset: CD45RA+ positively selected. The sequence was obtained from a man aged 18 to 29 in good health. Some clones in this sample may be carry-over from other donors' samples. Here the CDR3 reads CASSPLQLATMNTGELFF. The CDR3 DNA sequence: TGTGCCAGCTCACCACTCCAACTAGCGACCATGAACACCGGGGAGCTGTTTTTT.